This TCR beta chain is drawn from a study of shared clonotypes between healthy human individuals. Study-level points and caveats: Clonotype sharing among donors, it was expected, would be affected by sequencing depth.

The CDR3 consists of 13 residues. V was pared by 5 bases and J by 6 bases, with 4 bases of the junction left unmatched. Germline V CDR1 and CDR2: SGHVS, FQNEAQ. Here immunoSEQ multiplex PCR was the method, and the copy in TCRdb shows in-frame clones only, minus some. The sample has about 2.4 million clones, more than 85% seen once. As concerns this clone: Its antigen is not known.

The V and J genes are TRBV7-8 and TRBJ2-7; TRBD1 matches at 10 bases. Sequenced input: naive CD4+ T cells from PBMCs. Subset specified: CD45RA+ positively selected. The receptor was isolated from a man aged 18 to 30 in good health. Some clones in this sample may be carry-over from other donors' samples. The CDR3 coding sequence is TGTGCCAGCAGCAGACAGGGGGCGGCCGAGCAGTACTTC. It translates to CASSRQGAAEQYF.